This T cell receptor (beta chain) was captured by sequencing in a study of blood T cell repertoires in COVID-19. Produced via immunoSEQ multiplex PCR; TCRdb's table is partial and in-frame only. Here the sample spans tens of thousands of clones, over 80% being singletons. The CDR3 runs 14 residues. Trimming cost V 4 bases and J 5 bases; bases outside gene matches: 7. Germline V CDR1 and CDR2: WNHNN, SYGVQD (reference sequence). The J gene is TRBJ2-7, the V gene TRBV10-1, with TRBD2 matching 8 bases. The clonotype originates from a human donor in a cohort sampled during active COVID-19. The sequencing input was peripheral blood. The CDR3 spells CASSAGLAYDEQYF. In DNA form, the CDR3 reads TGCGCCAGCAGTGCTGGACTAGCCTATGACGAGCAGTACTTC.